This TCR beta chain was sequenced during a study of vaccination and CD4 T cells after COVID-19. Remarks on this clonotype: Its antigen is as yet unknown.

Treatment indicated: approximately nine-day PBMC culture with coronavirus spike peptide pools or control peptides (ViraFEST assay). This CDR3 has 15 residues. Germline assignment: CDR1 GTSNPN and CDR2 SVGIG (reference sequence). Trimming shortened V by 3 bases and J by 0 bases, and 14 bases separated the two germline ends. Cultured CD4+ T cell DNA was sequenced using the Oncomine TCR Beta short-read assay. TCRdb independently ran MiXCR on the PCR reads; one entry per CDR3 protein. The data show 20,000 to 25,000 distinct CDR3 sequences, approximately 62% seen once. Sequenced sample: CD4+ T cells from blood, cultured in vitro. The TCR originated in a human donor who had recovered from COVID-19. V gene TRBV30 combines with J gene TRBJ2-5; D unclear. The CDR3 protein is CAWSPPATYQETQYF. The CDR3 nucleotides read TGTGCCTGGAGCCCCCCAGCGACGTACCAAGAGACCCAGTACTTC.